The sequence of this T cell receptor beta chain was determined in a study of blood T cells in healthy people across ages. Broader study findings: The long-lived group displayed more naive CD4+ cells, plus higher diversity, than the aged donors did.

Isolated per sample were at least 7 million PBMCs. This clonotype occurred many times. Its target is unknown. The ends were cut back, 5 bases at V and 4 bases at J, with 15 bases in the middle. CDR3 length: 14 residues. Per germline, CDR1 SGHVT and CDR2 SQSDAQ. Primers used in a second PCR of about 7 to 11 cycles were a sample-barcoded 5' primer and a J-beta primer mix. Every cDNA was tagged by a template-switch adaptor with 12 random nucleotides. TCRdb redid the calling of the 5' RACE reads with MiXCR, one entry per CDR3 protein. This table has some 790,000 distinct CDR3 sequences, under 35% appearing once.

The rearrangement joins TRBV7-4 to TRBJ2-7; D tentatively reads TRBD1 or TRBD2 (5 bases each). Sequenced: blood. The sequence came from a woman aged 80 or over in good health. The DNA of the CDR3 is TGTGCCAGCAGCCCACCTACATGGGGGTACGAGCAGTACTTC. The encoded protein is CASSPPTWGYEQYF.